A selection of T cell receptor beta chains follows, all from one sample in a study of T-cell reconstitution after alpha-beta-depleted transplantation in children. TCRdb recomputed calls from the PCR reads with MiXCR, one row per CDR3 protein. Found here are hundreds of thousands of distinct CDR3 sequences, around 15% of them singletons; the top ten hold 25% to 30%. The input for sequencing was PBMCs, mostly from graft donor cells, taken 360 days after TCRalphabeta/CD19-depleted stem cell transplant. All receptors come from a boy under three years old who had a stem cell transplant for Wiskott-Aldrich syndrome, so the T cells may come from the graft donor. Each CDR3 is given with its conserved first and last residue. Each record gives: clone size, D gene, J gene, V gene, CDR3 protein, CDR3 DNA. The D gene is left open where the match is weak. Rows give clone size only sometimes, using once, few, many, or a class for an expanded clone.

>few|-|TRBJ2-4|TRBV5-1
CASSLRNRGSNIQYF
TGCGCCAGCAGCTTGAGGAACCGGGGTTCAAACATTCAGTACTTC
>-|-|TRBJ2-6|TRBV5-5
CASSIFTGNGANVLTF
TGTGCCAGCAGCATTTTTACAGGGAATGGGGCCAACGTCCTGACTTTC
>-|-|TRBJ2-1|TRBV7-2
CASSFDTYNEQFF
TGTGCCAGCAGCTTTGACACTTACAATGAGCAGTTCTTC
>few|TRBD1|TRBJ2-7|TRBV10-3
CAISEFGGQGSYEQYF
TGTGCCATCAGTGAGTTTGGAGGACAGGGATCCTACGAGCAGTACTTC
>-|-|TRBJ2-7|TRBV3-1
CASSPRGGELYEQYF
TGTGCCAGCAGCCCGCGAGGAGGGGAACTCTACGAGCAGTACTTC
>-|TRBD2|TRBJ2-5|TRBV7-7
CASSLERLAGQETQYF
TGTGCCAGCAGCTTAGAACGACTAGCTGGGCAAGAGACCCAGTACTTC
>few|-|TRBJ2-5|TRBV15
CATSRSPRGRGETQYF
TGTGCCACCAGCAGATCGCCCCGGGGGCGGGGAGAGACCCAGTACTTC
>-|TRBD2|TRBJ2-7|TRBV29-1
CSVERASGREQYF
TGCAGCGTTGAAAGGGCTAGCGGGAGAGAGCAGTACTTC
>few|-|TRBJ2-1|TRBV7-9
CASSLFKRNEQFF
TGTGCCAGCAGCTTATTTAAGCGGAATGAGCAGTTCTTC
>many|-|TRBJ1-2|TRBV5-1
CASSLVGAGGYTF
TGCGCCAGCAGCTTGGTAGGGGCTGGCGGCTACACCTTC
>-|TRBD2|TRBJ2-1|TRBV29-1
CSVSPTSGRYNEQFF
TGCAGCGTGAGCCCGACTAGCGGTCGCTACAATGAGCAGTTCTTC
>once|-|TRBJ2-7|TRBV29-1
CSYREDEQYF
TGCAGCTACAGGGAGGACGAGCAGTACTTC
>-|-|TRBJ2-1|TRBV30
CARQGLNNEQFF
TGTGCCCGCCAAGGGTTAAACAATGAGCAGTTCTTC
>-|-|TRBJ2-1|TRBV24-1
CATSEGGLGYNEQFF
TGTGCCACCAGTGAAGGGGGGCTAGGGTACAATGAGCAGTTCTTC
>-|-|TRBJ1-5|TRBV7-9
CASSPQEQPQHF
TGTGCCAGCAGCCCACAAGAACAGCCCCAGCATTTT
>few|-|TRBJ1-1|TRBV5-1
CASSRGRTEAFF
TGCGCCAGCAGCCGAGGACGGACTGAAGCTTTCTTT
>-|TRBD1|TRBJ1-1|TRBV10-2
CASSAGQGAGWMNTEAFF
TGCGCCAGCAGTGCGGGACAGGGGGCGGGGTGGATGAACACTGAAGCTTTCTTT
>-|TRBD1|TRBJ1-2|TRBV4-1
CASSQRTGGSNGYTF
TGCGCCAGCAGCCAAAGGACAGGGGGCTCTAATGGCTACACCTTC
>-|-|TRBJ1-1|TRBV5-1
CASSFSPNTEAFF
TGCGCCAGCAGCTTTAGCCCGAACACTGAAGCTTTCTTT
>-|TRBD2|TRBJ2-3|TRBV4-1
CASSQDGGLAGNSDTQYF
TGCGCCAGCAGCCAAGATGGGGGGCTAGCGGGGAATTCAGATACGCAGTATTTT
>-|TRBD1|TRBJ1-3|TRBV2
CASSDLWTEQGAHGNTIYF
TGTGCCAGCAGTGACCTCTGGACGGAACAGGGGGCCCACGGAAACACCATATATTTT
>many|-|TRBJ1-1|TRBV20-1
CSAADMNTEAFF
TGCAGTGCCGCGGACATGAACACTGAAGCTTTCTTT
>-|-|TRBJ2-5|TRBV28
CASSQGWVTQYF
TGTGCCAGCAGCCAGGGATGGGTGACCCAGTACTTC
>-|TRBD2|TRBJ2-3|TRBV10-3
CATRLADSGTTQYF
TGTGCCACCCGACTAGCGGACTCAGGTACGACGCAGTATTTT
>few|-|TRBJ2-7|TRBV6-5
CASSYEGKQYF
TGTGCCAGCAGTTACGAAGGGAAGCAGTACTTC
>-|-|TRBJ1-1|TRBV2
CASSRRQGTEAFF
TGTGCCAGCAGCCGGCGTCAGGGGACTGAAGCTTTCTTT
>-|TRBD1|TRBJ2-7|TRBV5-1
CASSYDRGKREQYF
TGCGCCAGCAGCTACGACAGGGGAAAACGCGAGCAGTACTTC
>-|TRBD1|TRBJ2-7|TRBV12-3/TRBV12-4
CASSFDRAKQYF
TGTGCCAGCAGTTTCGACAGGGCGAAGCAGTACTTC
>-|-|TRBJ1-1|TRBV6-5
CASRGPRTEAFF
TGTGCCAGCAGGGGGCCTAGAACTGAAGCTTTCTTT
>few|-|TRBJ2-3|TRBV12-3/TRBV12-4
CASSRGRSRGADTQYF
TGTGCCAGCAGTCGTGGACGGAGTAGAGGCGCAGATACGCAGTATTTT
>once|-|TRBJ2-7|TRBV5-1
CASSLVGTYYEQYF
TGCGCCAGCAGCTTGGTAGGGACCTACTACGAGCAGTACTTC
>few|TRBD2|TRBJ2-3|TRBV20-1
CSALGLAGLDTQYF
TGCAGTGCCCTGGGACTAGCGGGGTTAGATACGCAGTATTTT
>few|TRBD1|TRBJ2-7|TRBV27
CASSSGTGFSYEQYF
TGTGCCAGCAGTTCCGGGACAGGGTTTTCCTACGAGCAGTACTTC
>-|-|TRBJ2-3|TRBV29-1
CSVDRAGLASTDTQYF
TGCAGCGTTGATCGGGCTGGTTTGGCTAGCACAGATACGCAGTATTTT
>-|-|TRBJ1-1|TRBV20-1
CSARGPFLTYTEAFF
TGCAGTGCTAGAGGTCCTTTTCTCACCTACACTGAAGCTTTCTTT
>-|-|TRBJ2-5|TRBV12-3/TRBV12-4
CASSFRAGHETQYF
TGTGCCAGCAGTTTCCGGGCAGGGCATGAGACCCAGTACTTC
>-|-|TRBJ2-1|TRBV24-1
CATSSYNEQFF
TGTGCCACCAGCTCTTACAATGAGCAGTTCTTC
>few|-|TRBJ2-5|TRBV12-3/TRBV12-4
CASSSHQGDPRETQYF
TGTGCCAGCAGCTCCCATCAGGGAGACCCTAGGGAGACCCAGTACTTC
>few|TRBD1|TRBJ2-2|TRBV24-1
CATSGGDRWTGELFF
TGTGCCACCAGTGGAGGGGACAGGTGGACCGGGGAGCTGTTTTTT
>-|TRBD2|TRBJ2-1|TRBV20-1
CVAGSSAYNEQFF
TGCGTAGCGGGCAGTTCGGCATACAATGAGCAGTTCTTC
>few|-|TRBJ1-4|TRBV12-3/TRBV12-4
CASRLTGNGEKLFF
TGTGCCAGCAGGCTTACAGGGAATGGAGAAAAACTGTTTTTT
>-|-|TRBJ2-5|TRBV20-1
CSAENRALKTQYF
TGCAGTGCTGAAAACAGGGCGTTGAAGACCCAGTACTTC
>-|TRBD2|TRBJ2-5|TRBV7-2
CASSVGTRAQETQYF
TGTGCCAGCAGCGTAGGGACTAGGGCTCAAGAGACCCAGTACTTC
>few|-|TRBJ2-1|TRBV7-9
CASSLVVVRIYNEQFF
TGTGCCAGCAGCTTAGTCGTGGTCAGAATCTACAATGAGCAGTTCTTC
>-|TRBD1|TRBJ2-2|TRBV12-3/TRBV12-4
CASSLAVLGTGAGGELFF
TGTGCCAGCAGTCTGGCTGTCCTTGGGACAGGGGCGGGCGGGGAGCTGTTTTTT
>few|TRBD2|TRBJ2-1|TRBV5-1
CASSAGLAPYNEQFF
TGCGCCAGCAGCGCGGGACTAGCACCCTACAATGAGCAGTTCTTC
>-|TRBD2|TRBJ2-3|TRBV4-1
CASSQMVNGGATQYF
TGCGCCAGCAGCCAAATGGTGAACGGGGGGGCTACGCAGTATTTT
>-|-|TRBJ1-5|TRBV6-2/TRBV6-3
CATRIESNQPQHF
TGTGCCACCCGGATAGAAAGCAATCAGCCCCAGCATTTT
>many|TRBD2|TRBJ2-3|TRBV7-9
CASSLGLRTDTQYF
TGTGCCAGCAGCTTGGGACTACGCACAGATACGCAGTATTTT
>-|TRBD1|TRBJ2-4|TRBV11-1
CASSLEPSGRGLPKNIQYF
TGTGCCAGCAGCTTAGAACCTTCCGGCAGGGGGCTTCCCAAAAACATTCAGTACTTC
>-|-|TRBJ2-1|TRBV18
CASSPLGGGDEQFF
TGTGCCAGCTCACCACTTGGAGGGGGCGATGAGCAGTTCTTC
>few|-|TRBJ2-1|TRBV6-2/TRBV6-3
CASRNSLYNEQFF
TGTGCCAGTCGCAACTCCCTCTACAATGAGCAGTTCTTC
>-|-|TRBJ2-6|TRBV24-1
CATSEPRGGANVLTF
TGTGCCACCAGTGAACCCAGGGGTGGGGCCAACGTCCTGACTTTC
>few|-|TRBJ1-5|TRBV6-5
CASSYPPGNNQPQHF
TGTGCCAGCAGTTATCCCCCAGGGAACAATCAGCCCCAGCATTTT
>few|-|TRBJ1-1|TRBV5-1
CASRINTEAFF
TGCGCCAGCAGGATCAACACTGAAGCTTTCTTT
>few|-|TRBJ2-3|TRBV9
CASSPRDPRTDTQYF
TGTGCCAGCAGCCCCCGGGACCCCCGCACAGATACGCAGTATTTT
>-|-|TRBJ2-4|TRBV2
CASRQRVIGKNIQYF
TGTGCCAGCAGACAAAGAGTAATTGGCAAAAACATTCAGTACTTC
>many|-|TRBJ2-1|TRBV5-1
CASSFRTASSYNEQFF
TGCGCCAGCAGCTTCAGGACAGCCAGCTCCTACAATGAGCAGTTCTTC
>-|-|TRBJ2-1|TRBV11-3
CASSPSSGDLHNEQFF
TGTGCCAGCAGCCCGAGCTCAGGGGACCTACACAATGAGCAGTTCTTC